One sample yielded the 30 T cell receptor beta chains listed below, sequenced in a study of shared clonotypes between healthy human individuals. Sequencing used immunoSEQ multiplex PCR; TCRdb keeps in-frame clones, though not all of them. The top ten clones hold roughly 0.13% of a sample with 2,500,000 or so clones, approximately 90% of them seen once. The sequenced sample consisted of naive CD4+ T cells sorted from blood. Subset noted: CD45RA+ positively selected. The source of these receptors is a young man in good health.

V gene TRBV10-1 combines with J gene TRBJ2-1; D remains ambiguous. CDR3 length equals 15 residues. V was trimmed by 0 bases and J by 1 base, leaving 7 bases between them. The germline gives CDR1 WNHNN, CDR2 SYGVQD (reference sequence). The DNA for the CDR3 is TGCGCCAGCAGTGAGTCCTCTGTGTCCTACAATGAGCAGTTCTTC. The encoded protein is CASSESSVSYNEQFF.

To note about this clone: The sample carries other DNA sequences with the same CDR3. The chain combines TRBV6-1 with TRBJ2-5, with D tentatively TRBD1 (7 bases). Germline values: CDR1 MNHNS, CDR2 SASEGT. Trimming removed 6 bases at V and 4 bases at J, with 9 bases between. The CDR3 sequence is 12 residues long. Here the CDR3 DNA reads TGTGCCAGCAGCCAGGGGGGAGAGACCCAGTACTTC. Protein: CASSQGGETQYF.

The CDR3 DNA follows: TGTGCCAGCAGCGTAGAGGGGGGGGCTGAAGGCACAGATACGCAGTATTTT. It yields the protein CASSVEGGAEGTDTQYF. V gene TRBV9 combines with J gene TRBJ2-3, with a possible D match to TRBD2 (7 bases). Trimming removed 0 bases from V and 1 base from J, with 15 bases in between. The CDR3 length is 17 residues. Germline values: CDR1 SGDLS, CDR2 YYNGEE.

The rearrangement links TRBV30 to TRBJ2-3; perhaps TRBD2 as D (6 bases). Germline V CDR1 and CDR2: GTSNPN, SVGIG (reference sequence). The V gene lost 0 bases and the J gene lost 6 bases, with 19 bases spanning the gap. The CDR3 extends over 16 amino acids. CDR3 bases: TGTGCCTGGAGTGTACCCGGGCTAGCGCGTACCGATACGCAGTATTTT. It yields the protein CAWSVPGLARTDTQYF.

The chain employs TRBV11-3 and TRBJ2-1; D unresolved. The germline gives CDR1 SGHNT, CDR2 YENEEA. V was cut by 2 bases and J by 10 bases, with 12 bases left in between. CDR3 size: 13 residues. CDR3 bases: TGTGCCAGCAGCTTAAGGTCTACTGGGGAGCAGTTCTTC. This gives the protein CASSLRSTGEQFF. Full variable domain (rest looked up from reference TRBV11-3 and TRBJ2-1): EAGVVQSPRYKIIEKKQPVAFWCNPISGHNTLYWYLQNLGQGPELLIRYENEEAVDDSQLPKDRFSAERLKGVDSTLKIQPAELGDSAVYLCASSLRSTGEQFFGPGTRLTVL.

This clone showed up just once. J is TRBJ2-7 and V is TRBV5-6, with 8 bases matching TRBD1. V shed 0 bases and J 4 bases; nucleotides not matched to a gene: 6. Germline V gives CDR1 SGHDT, CDR2 YYEEEE. The CDR3 is 15 residues long. The CDR3 DNA reads as TGTGCCAGCAGCTTGGCCGACAGGGGATGGTACGAGCAGTACTTC. This translates into CASSLADRGWYEQYF.

The V and J genes are TRBV27 and TRBJ1-2, with TRBD1 as a possible D gene (6 bases). There are 17 residues in the CDR3. Germline V gives CDR1 MNHEY, CDR2 SMNVEV (reference sequence). With 2 bases removed from V and 8 bases from J, the gap between germline ends came to 24 bases. This chain's CDR3 is CASSLTKNHYRDGGYTF. CDR3 in DNA: TGTGCCAGCAGTTTAACAAAAAACCATTACAGGGATGGCGGCTACACCTTC.

The rearrangement joins TRBV6-4 to TRBJ2-3, with 8 positions matching TRBD2. The CDR3 is 14 amino acids. Losses at the gene ends were 6 bases for V and 0 bases for J; bases not matched to a gene: 2. Per the germline V gene, CDR1 is MRHNA and CDR2 is SNTAGT. The DNA of the CDR3 is TGTGCCAGCAGCGGCGGGGGGAGCACAGATACGCAGTATTTT. It codes for CASSGGGSTDTQYF.

The chain links TRBV7-2 to TRBJ2-7; 7 bases align to TRBD1. Germline assignment: CDR1 SGHTA and CDR2 FQGNSA. The junction had 7 bases not matched to a gene; V was cut back by 3 bases and J by 2 bases. CDR3 length equals 15 residues. The CDR3 sequence is CASSFAGTEAYEQYF. CDR3 sequence (DNA): TGTGCCAGCAGCTTCGCCGGGACAGAAGCCTACGAGCAGTACTTC.

The chain joins TRBV28 to TRBJ2-7; 8 positions match TRBD1. The germline gives CDR1 MDHEN, CDR2 SYDVKM. This CDR3 is built from 16 residues. With 6 bases clipped from V and 5 bases from J, the junction kept 15 bases outside the gene matches. The CDR3 is CASRSPFGQGSDEQYF. The CDR3 DNA is TGTGCCAGCAGGTCTCCGTTTGGACAGGGATCGGACGAGCAGTACTTC. The complete variable domain, with remaining parts taken from reference TRBV28 and TRBJ2-7, reads DVKVTQSSRYLVKRTGEKVFLECVQDMDHENMFWYRQDPGLGLRLIYFSYDVKMKEKGDIPEGYSVSREKKERFSLILESASTNQTSMYLCASRSPFGQGSDEQYFGPGTRLTVT.

The chain has TRBV15 and TRBJ1-6; D not resolved. The V and J ends lost 6 bases and 3 bases respectively, with 18 bases between them. The germline V gene has CDR1 LNHNV and CDR2 YYDKDF (reference sequence). The CDR3 has 17 residues. CDR3 coding DNA: TGTGCCACCAGAGGTAGCGTGGCGGCCAGCTATAATTCACCCCTCCACTTT. Translating it yields CATRGSVAASYNSPLHF.

The CDR3 spells CASSSRPSTDTQYF. The DNA for the CDR3 is TGTGCCAGCAGCTCCCGACCCAGCACAGATACGCAGTATTTT. The chain employs TRBV7-2 and TRBJ2-3; no clear D. Germline V CDR1 and CDR2: SGHTA, FQGNSA. V lost 4 bases, J lost 0 bases, and 8 bases lay in between. The CDR3 loop spans 14 amino acids.

J is TRBJ2-3 and V is TRBV13; D gene unclear. CDR3 length: 13 amino acids. Trimming took 3 bases from V and 2 from J, leaving 6 bases between them. Germline CDR1 reads PRHDT; CDR2 reads FYEKMQ (reference sequence). The CDR3 reads CASSLALTDTQYF. The CDR3 coding sequence is TGTGCCAGCAGCTTGGCGCTCACAGATACGCAGTATTTT.

This clone was counted a few times. In the same sample, other DNA sequences code for this CDR3. The V gene is TRBV11-2, the J gene TRBJ1-6, with 7 bases lining up with TRBD1. Unmatched junction bases numbered 2, after V lost 0 bases and J lost 6 bases. The CDR3 has 15 residues. Germline CDR1 reads SGHAT; CDR2 reads FQNNGV. The CDR3 DNA follows: TGTGCCAGCAGCTTAGACCGACAGGGTAATTCACCCCTCCACTTT. Protein sequence: CASSLDRQGNSPLHF.

In regard to this clone: The same CDR3 also results from other DNA sequences found in this sample. The genes are TRBV6-1 and TRBJ2-7; D is uncertain. Trimming removed 1 base from V and 2 bases from J, with 12 bases in between. The CDR3 length is 15 residues. Germline V gives CDR1 MNHNS, CDR2 SASEGT. The CDR3 bases are TGTGCCAGCAGTGAAGGGTCCGTTAGGGCCTACGAGCAGTACTTC. Translated: CASSEGSVRAYEQYF.

Concerning this clone itself: Other nucleotide sequences in the sample specify the same CDR3. The chain combines TRBV30 with TRBJ2-5; 13 positions agree with TRBD2. V trimming: 0 bases; J trimming: 5 bases; junction bases outside the gene matches: 0. The CDR3 totals 14 residues. The V gene's germline CDR1 is GTSNPN and CDR2 SVGIG (reference sequence). CDR3 sequence: CAWSVLAGGETQYF. CDR3 coding DNA: TGTGCCTGGAGTGTACTAGCGGGAGGGGAGACCCAGTACTTC.

The rearrangement uses TRBV27 and TRBJ2-7; 8 bases align to TRBD2. The V segment lost 3 bases and the J segment 1 base; nucleotides outside the gene matches: 5. This CDR3 has 15 residues. Per germline, CDR1 MNHEY and CDR2 SMNVEV (reference sequence). The CDR3 nucleotides read TGTGCCAGCAGTTTGGAACGGGGGGGTTCCTACGAGCAGTACTTC. As protein: CASSLERGGSYEQYF.

This clone appeared once. The chain employs TRBV6-1 and TRBJ1-1; D possibly corresponds to TRBD1 (5 bases). V was cut by 5 bases and J by 1 base, with 14 bases left in between. The germline CDR1 and CDR2 sequences are MNHNS and SASEGT. The CDR3 is 15 amino acids. The CDR3 region has the DNA TGTGCCAGCAGTACGAAGGGGCGTTGGAACACTGAAGCTTTCTTT. Protein product: CASSTKGRWNTEAFF.

The J gene is TRBJ2-3, the V gene TRBV4-1; D is unclear. The length of the CDR3 is 16 residues. V was shortened by 4 bases and J by 0 bases, with 14 bases between the two germline ends. Looked up from germline, CDR1 is MGHRA and CDR2 is YSYEKL. CDR3 sequence (DNA): TGCGCCAGCAGCCTCCTGTCTCTCCGAAGCACAGATACGCAGTATTTT. It translates to CASSLLSLRSTDTQYF.

This clone was detected only once. The sample contains more than one DNA sequence encoding this CDR3. The gene calls are TRBV5-1 and TRBJ2-3; no clear D. V was cut by 2 bases and J by 4 bases, with 5 bases left in between. Germline CDR1 and CDR2: SGHRS and YFSETQ. This CDR3 region has 12 residues. Here the CDR3 reads CASSLAPDTQYF. The DNA of the CDR3 is TGCGCCAGCAGCTTAGCCCCAGATACGCAGTATTTT.

V usage is TRBV7-9 and J usage is TRBJ2-2; 8 bases agree with TRBD2. Trimming removed 9 bases from V and 0 bases from J; junction bases left unmatched: 18. This CDR3 comprises 19 residues. Germline CDR1 and CDR2: SEHNR and FQNEAQ (reference sequence). Here the CDR3 reads CASVRRKTHGGANTGELFF. The DNA of the CDR3 is TGTGCCAGTGTCCGACGCAAAACCCACGGGGGGGCGAACACCGGGGAGCTGTTTTTT.

The chain uses TRBV10-1 and TRBJ2-1; 8 bases align to TRBD2. CDR1 is WNHNN and CDR2 is SYGVQD in the germline V gene (reference sequence). The CDR3 covers 16 residues. The junction had 11 bases not matched to a gene; V was cut back by 4 bases and J by 6 bases. The CDR3 DNA sequence: TGCGCCAGCAGTGCGTTGGGGGCGGGAGGCTCCAATGAGCAGTTCTTC. Amino acids: CASSALGAGGSNEQFF.

The chain combines TRBV27 with TRBJ1-6; D is unresolved. The V end was cut by 2 bases, the J end by 7 bases, with 12 bases between. Germline assignment: CDR1 MNHEY and CDR2 SMNVEV (reference sequence). The CDR3 length is 15 residues. As DNA, the CDR3 is TGTGCCAGCAGTTTAGGGTTGGTGGGAAATTCACCCCTCCACTTT. It translates to CASSLGLVGNSPLHF.

The chain employs TRBV5-8 and TRBJ2-7; 8 positions match TRBD1. CDR3 length: 13 residues. Germline CDR1 is SGHTS and CDR2 is YDEGEE. V was pared by 5 bases and J by 1 base, with 2 bases of the junction left unmatched. In DNA, the CDR3 is TGTGCCAGCAGTACAGGGGGATCCTACGAGCAGTACTTC. Translated: CASSTGGSYEQYF.

The chain couples TRBV6-1 to TRBJ2-5; a weak D match, TRBD1 (6 bases). V lost 9 bases and J 5 bases, leaving 19 bases between the germline ends. CDR1 is MNHNS and CDR2 is SASEGT in the germline V gene. This CDR3 is 14 amino acids long. Here the CDR3 reads CASLNYRASETQYF. CDR3 bases: TGTGCCAGTTTAAACTACAGGGCTTCGGAGACCCAGTACTTC.

The chain combines TRBV7-2 with TRBJ2-5; TRBD1 matches 8 bases. The CDR3 is made up of 18 amino acids. The junction had 15 bases not matched to a gene; V was cut back by 1 base and J by 5 bases. Germline assignment: CDR1 SGHTA and CDR2 FQGNSA. In DNA, the CDR3 is TGTGCCAGCAGCTTAGGCTTGGGCAGGGGGCGAGGCGGGGAGACCCAGTACTTC. Translated: CASSLGLGRGRGGETQYF.

As regards this clone: Distinct nucleotide sequences in the sample also encode this CDR3. The chain recombines TRBV6-5 with TRBJ2-7; D not certain. The V gene lost 6 bases and the J gene lost 4 bases, with 7 bases spanning the gap. The CDR3 extends over 11 amino acids. From germline, CDR1 is MNHEY and CDR2 SVGAGI. CDR3 sequence (DNA): TGTGCCAGCAGGACCCGGTACGAGCAGTACTTC. This encodes CASRTRYEQYF.

The chain has TRBV9 and TRBJ2-7, with D perhaps being TRBD1 or TRBD2 (6 bases each). V was cut by 2 bases and J by 2 bases, with 20 bases left in between. Germline CDR1 reads SGDLS; CDR2 reads YYNGEE. This CDR3 comprises 17 residues. The CDR3 sequence: CASSVGGPGQTTYEQYF. Written as DNA, the CDR3 is TGTGCCAGCAGCGTTGGGGGGCCCGGACAGACCACCTACGAGCAGTACTTC.

The rearrangement joins TRBV6-5 to TRBJ1-6; no reliable D call. Germline CDR1 MNHEY, CDR2 SVGAGI. The CDR3 is 16 residues long. V was cut by 2 bases and J by 7 bases, with 15 bases left in between. DNA for the CDR3: TGTGCCAGCAGTTACACGATGCCGGCTGGGAATTCACCCCTCCACTTT. Protein sequence: CASSYTMPAGNSPLHF.

V and J are TRBV18 and TRBJ2-7; D is undetermined. V shed 0 bases and J shed 6 bases, with 12 bases lying between them. Germline CDR1 KGHSH, CDR2 LQKENI. The CDR3 spans 14 residues. CDR3 DNA: TGTGCCAGCTCACCACCGGCCCATTCGGGCGAGCAGTACTTC. It encodes CASSPPAHSGEQYF.